This passage covers 26 T cell receptor beta chains from one sample sequenced in a study of Graves' ophthalmopathy and Graves' hyperthyroidism (dated 2018 in TCRdb). The sequencing machine was an Illumina HiSeq 2000. For repertoire sequencing, TCR beta CDR3 regions were amplified from RNA transcripts. HTBI primers and the Qiagen OneStep RT-PCR kit were used in a first-round RT-PCR, which was followed by a second-round multiplex PCR, size selection and purification. Using fastp trimming at Q25 and MiXCR clonotype assembly, TCRdb reanalyzed the public sequencing data and kept in-frame beta chains. CDR3 protein sequences are deduplicated, and each keeps its most common genes and DNA. For this sample the table gives more than 1,000,000 distinct CDR3 sequences, of which less than 45% were detected only once. The ten biggest clones cover 8.5% to 14% of the sample. Input material: peripheral blood or thyroid tissue (not recorded which). The origin of the receptors is an adult man with Graves' hyperthyroidism.

This clonotype has only a few counts. This chain connects TRBV6-6 to TRBJ1-2, with 9 nucleotides matching TRBD1. Germline CDR1 is MNHNY and CDR2 is SVGAGI (reference sequence). V trimming: 5 bases; J trimming: 8 bases; junction bases outside the gene matches: 15. The CDR3 sequence is 16 residues long. The CDR3 region is CASSNPGQGRGQGYTF. CDR3 DNA sequence: TGTGCCAGCAGTAACCCGGGACAGGGAAGGGGTCAAGGCTACACCTTC.

The sample holds many counts of this clonotype. This chain uses TRBV19 with TRBJ1-5, with no clear D. The CDR3 runs 13 residues. Germline V lookup: CDR1 LNHDA, CDR2 SQIVND (reference sequence). V dropped 3 bases and J dropped 3 bases, with 6 bases sitting between them. CDR3 protein: CASSIGNNQPQHF. Here the CDR3 DNA reads TGTGCCAGTAGTATCGGGAACAATCAGCCCCAGCATTTT.

This clonotype was observed a few times. This rearrangement joins TRBV6-5 to TRBJ1-6; no reliable D call. Trimming removed 0 bases from V and 4 bases from J, with 7 bases in between. Germline V gives CDR1 MNHEY, CDR2 SVGAGI. The CDR3 is 15 residues long. The CDR3: CASSYSPRYNSPLHF. The CDR3 DNA reads TGTGCCAGCAGTTACTCGCCGAGATATAATTCACCCCTCCACTTT.

This clonotype was recorded at least ten times. V usage is TRBV5-6 and J usage is TRBJ2-2; D unclear. CDR3 length equals 13 residues. The germline V and J ends were trimmed by 2 bases and 6 bases, with 8 bases remaining between them. Germline V gene data show CDR1 as SGHDT and CDR2 as YYEEEE. This CDR3 is CASSFSLAGELFF. The DNA for the CDR3 is TGTGCCAGCAGCTTCAGTCTAGCCGGGGAGCTGTTTTTT.

This clonotype was counted many times. The chain employs TRBV5-6 and TRBJ1-2; 9 bases are a match to TRBD1. Looked up from germline, CDR1 is SGHDT and CDR2 is YYEEEE. V was clipped by 4 bases and J by 8 bases; unmatched bases: 9. The CDR3 extends over 14 amino acids. CDR3 in DNA: TGTGCCAGCAGCACGGACAGGGGTTTACGAGGCTACACCTTC. Amino acids: CASSTDRGLRGYTF.

As concerns this clonotype: Since the CDR3 does not end with the conserved phenylalanine or tryptophan, this likely comes from a read error. The DNA is left out, because the CDR3 cannot be placed on it with certainty; the CDR3 is given as TCRdb lists it. This rearrangement joins TRBV20-1 to TRBJ1-4; whether TRBD1, the table's D call, matches the DNA was not checked. Germline-derived CDR1 and CDR2 are DFQATT and SNEGSKA (reference sequence). The CDR3 length is 10 residues, termini included. Here the CDR3 reads CSARPGQLSY.

Only a few counts were recorded for this clonotype. V usage is TRBV7-2 and J usage is TRBJ1-5; possible D gene TRBD1, 5 bases. Germline loops: CDR1 SGHTA, CDR2 FQGNSA. V was clipped by 5 bases and J by 2 bases, with 16 bases between them. CDR3 length: 16 residues. CDR3 protein: CASSPRGSGGNQPQHF. In DNA, the CDR3 is TGTGCCAGCAGCCCCAGAGGGTCGGGGGGCAATCAGCCCCAGCATTTT.

This clonotype was picked up many times. V gene TRBV19 combines with J gene TRBJ2-7, with a weak D call TRBD1 (5 bases). Trimming cost V 10 bases and J 2 bases, with 27 bases left between them. CDR1 is LNHDA, CDR2 SQIVND, per germline (reference sequence). This CDR3 contains 17 residues. The chain's CDR3 is CATLGVYSETNTYEQYF. CDR3 sequence (DNA): TGTGCCACCCTAGGGGTATACTCGGAAACCAATACCTACGAGCAGTACTTC.

The chain has TRBV25-1 and TRBJ1-1; the match to TRBD1 covers 7 bases. Trimming removed 7 bases from V and 5 bases from J; junction bases left unmatched: 10. This CDR3 comprises 14 residues. Germline CDR1 and CDR2: MGHDK and SYGVNS. The CDR3 here is CASIRRQGRTEAFF. Here the CDR3 DNA reads TGTGCCAGCATCCGGAGACAGGGACGGACTGAAGCTTTCTTT.

This clonotype occurred a few times. V is TRBV3-1 and J is TRBJ2-5; D is unresolved. Germline-derived CDR1 and CDR2 are LGHDT and YNNKEL (reference sequence). The CDR3 loop spans 13 amino acids. V shed 5 bases and J shed 9 bases, with 16 bases lying between them. The CDR3 protein is CASSNEARHSQYF. CDR3 sequence (DNA): TGTGCCAGCAGCAACGAGGCCCGGCATTCCCAGTACTTC.

There are many counts of this clonotype. The chain combines TRBV11-2 with TRBJ2-7; D might be TRBD1 or TRBD2, each matching 5 bases. CDR1 SGHAT and CDR2 FQNNGV come from the germline V gene. V was shortened by 4 bases and J by 2 bases, with 12 bases between the two germline ends. The CDR3 has 14 residues. For the CDR3, the DNA is TGTGCCAGCAGCTACTCGGGACCCACCTACGAGCAGTACTTC. Its translation: CASSYSGPTYEQYF.

Regarding this clonotype: At one of its ends the junction is not consistent with the germline gene, which may arise from a read error. This chain joins TRBV19 and TRBJ1-5; 7 nucleotides line up with TRBD1. Looked up from germline, CDR1 is LNHDA and CDR2 is SQIVND (reference sequence). CDR3 length equals 16 residues. The CDR3 reads CASTQNDRVRNQPRHF. For the CDR3, the DNA is TGTGCCAGTACCCAAAACGACAGGGTTCGTAATCAGCCCCGGCATTTT.

On this clonotype itself: Being one base from a much bigger clone, this may be a read error. The rearrangement links TRBV19 to TRBJ1-5; no clear D gene. The CDR3 totals 13 residues. CDR1 is LNHDA and CDR2 is SQIVND in the germline V gene (reference sequence). CDR3 residues: CDSSFSLGQPQHF. DNA of the CDR3: TGTGACAGTAGTTTCTCCCTCGGTCAGCCCCAGCATTTT.

This clonotype was detected only a few times. The chain has TRBV5-1 and TRBJ1-4; perhaps TRBD1 as D (5 bases). The CDR3 length is 16 residues. V was cut by 5 bases and J by 0 bases, with 14 bases left in between. CDR1 is SGHRS and CDR2 is YFSETQ in the germline V gene. CDR3 sequence (DNA): TGCGCCAGCAGGGCCGGGACTACTGCAACTAATGAAAAACTGTTTTTT. Translating it yields CASRAGTTATNEKLFF.

The chain is built from TRBV20-1 and TRBJ1-1; maybe TRBD1 (5 bases). The CDR3 has 13 residues. Germline V CDR1 and CDR2: DFQATT, SNEGSKA (reference sequence). The V end was cut by 5 bases, the J end by 10 bases, with 20 bases between. The CDR3 loop reads CSAPGHSLLLAFF. The CDR3 nucleotides read TGCAGTGCTCCTGGACACTCATTGTTGTTAGCTTTCTTT.

This clonotype was picked up a small number of times. This chain links TRBV2 with TRBJ2-7; 10 nucleotides match TRBD2. Germline values: CDR1 SNHLY, CDR2 FYNNEI. V gave up 5 bases and J gave up 4 bases; unmatched junction bases: 11. This CDR3 comprises 16 residues. DNA of the CDR3: TGTGCCAGCAGTTATCGGACTAGCGGACACAGATACGAGCAGTACTTC. Amino acids: CASSYRTSGHRYEQYF.

This clonotype was observed at least ten times. The chain links TRBV19 to TRBJ1-4, with a possible D match to TRBD1 (6 bases). This CDR3 has 14 residues. Germline assignment: CDR1 LNHDA and CDR2 SQIVND (reference sequence). V dropped 4 bases and J dropped 3 bases, with 9 bases sitting between them. The DNA for the CDR3 is TGTGCCAGTAGTACAGGGGTGGCTAATGAAAAACTGTTTTTT. Translated: CASSTGVANEKLFF. Complete variable domain (other parts from reference TRBV19 and TRBJ1-4): DGGITQSPKYLFRKEGQNVTLSCEQNLNHDAMYWYRQDPGQGLRLIYYSQIVNDFQKGDIAEGYSVSREKKESFPLTVTSAQKNPTAFYLCASSTGVANEKLFFGSGTQLSVL.

This clonotype showed up just a few times. This chain links TRBV7-8 with TRBJ2-7; 7 nucleotides align to TRBD1. Trimming at V came to 8 bases and at J to 5 bases, leaving 9 bases not matched to a gene. CDR1 is SGHVS, CDR2 FQNEAQ, per germline. This CDR3 contains 13 residues. The CDR3 is CASRIRGQDEQYF. Written as DNA, the CDR3 is TGTGCCAGCCGCATTAGGGGGCAGGACGAGCAGTACTTC.

This clonotype was recorded at least ten times. This chain uses TRBV11-2 with TRBJ1-2; 7 positions agree with TRBD1. Germline-derived CDR1 and CDR2 are SGHAT and FQNNGV. With V trimmed by 4 bases and J by 0 bases, 5 bases remained unmatched. The CDR3 contains 15 residues. The CDR3 loop is CASSSQGGTNYGYTF. CDR3 coding DNA: TGTGCCAGCAGCTCGCAGGGGGGAACTAACTATGGCTACACCTTC.

This clonotype was counted only a few times. The V and J genes are TRBV10-3 and TRBJ2-7; TRBD2 aligns across 10 bases. The V and J ends lost 3 bases and 5 bases, in that order; junction bases with no gene match: 7. The CDR3 has 15 residues. Per the germline V gene, CDR1 is ENHRY and CDR2 is SYGVKD. The CDR3 DNA sequence: TGTGCCATCAGTGATTGGAGCGGGAGGGATGACGAGCAGTACTTC. It yields the protein CAISDWSGRDDEQYF.

This clonotype appeared many times. The rearrangement uses TRBV7-2 and TRBJ2-6, with no clear D. Germline values: CDR1 SGHTA, CDR2 FQGNSA. The V end lost 5 bases, the J end lost 0 bases, and 14 bases lay between the germline ends. This CDR3 has 17 residues. The CDR3 DNA reads TGTGCCAGCAGCAGAGCAGTTACGGGCTCTGGGGCCAACGTCCTGACTTTC. Its protein product is CASSRAVTGSGANVLTF. Full variable domain (rest looked up from reference TRBV7-2 and TRBJ2-6): GAGVSQSPSNKVTEKGKDVELRCDPISGHTALYWYRQSLGQGLEFLIYFQGNSAPDKSGLPSDRFSAERTGGSVSTLTIQRTQQEDSAVYLCASSRAVTGSGANVLTFGAGSRLTVL.

At least ten counts were recorded for this clonotype. The chain carries TRBV20-1 and TRBJ2-7, with 9 nucleotides matching TRBD1. CDR1 and CDR2 (germline): DFQATT, SNEGSKA (reference sequence). The CDR3 extends over 13 amino acids. After removal of 3 bases from V and 3 bases from J, the junction contained 3 bases not matched to a gene. CDR3 nucleotide sequence: TGCAGTGCTAGGGGACAGGGAGGCTACGAGCAGTACTTC. This gives the protein CSARGQGGYEQYF.

The sample holds many counts of this clonotype. The chain couples TRBV7-2 to TRBJ1-6; D ambiguous. V lost 5 bases and J lost 8, with 13 bases in between. Germline V gives CDR1 SGHTA, CDR2 FQGNSA. The CDR3 extends over 14 amino acids. DNA for the CDR3: TGTGCCAGCAGCCTCCCGCCTCGGGATTCACCCCTCCACTTT. This gives the protein CASSLPPRDSPLHF.

This clonotype has ten or more counts. The CDR3, as DNA: TGTGCCAGCAGTGAGACTGCCTCCTACGAGCAGTACTTC. It encodes CASSETASYEQYF. The V gene is TRBV2, the J gene TRBJ2-7; D is ambiguous. Trimming stripped 3 bases from V and 0 bases from J, with 6 bases between. From germline, CDR1 is SNHLY and CDR2 FYNNEI. The CDR3 is 13 amino acids.

A remark on this clonotype: A read error may explain this, as a much larger clone is one base away. The genes are TRBV7-8 and TRBJ2-5; D possibly corresponds to TRBD2 (5 bases). In germline, CDR1 is SGHVS, CDR2 FQNEAQ. The CDR3 length is 14 residues. As DNA, the CDR3 is TGTGCCAGCAGCATCGGAGGAACCCAAGGGACCCAGTACTTC. This encodes CASSIGGTQGTQYF.

The chain links TRBV7-2 to TRBJ2-7, with D possibly matching TRBD2 (7 bases). Germline V lookup: CDR1 SGHTA, CDR2 FQGNSA. The length of the CDR3 is 15 residues. V lost 11 bases and J lost 2, with 22 bases in between. The CDR3 nucleotides are TGTGCCGAGCAGCCCAGCGGGACACGAGCCTACGAGCAGTACTTC. This codes for CAEQPSGTRAYEQYF.